Below, 25 T cell receptor beta chains from the same sample are listed, as sequenced in a study of T-cell memory formation after mild COVID-19. In TCRdb, the 5' RACE reads were re-called with MiXCR into one record per CDR3 protein. The sample yields 350,000 to 450,000 distinct CDR3 sequences, 15% to 20% seen once. The sequenced sample was PBMCs or a T cell subset sorted from them (not recorded which). These receptors all come from an adult woman who had mild COVID-19 (a few samples of this study predate the infection). Cell type and time point are not known.

The rearrangement uses TRBV2 and TRBJ1-4; D is unresolved. CDR1 and CDR2 from the germline V gene are SNHLY and FYNNEI. V lost 0 bases and J 2 bases, leaving 13 bases between the germline ends. The CDR3 has 17 amino acids. CDR3 sequence reads: CASSEAGSGGTNEKLFF. As DNA, the CDR3 is TGTGCCAGCAGTGAAGCGGGTAGTGGAGGGACTAATGAAAAACTGTTTTTT. Drawing the rest from reference TRBV2 and TRBJ1-4, the complete variable domain is EPEVTQTPSHQVTQMGQEVILRCVPISNHLYFYWYRQILGQKVEFLVSFYNNEISEKSEIFDDQFSVERPDGSNFTLKIRSTKLEDSAMYFCASSEAGSGGTNEKLFFGSGTQLSVL.

This chain uses TRBV3-1 with TRBJ2-1, with 7 bases identical to TRBD2. This CDR3 is 14 amino acids long. CDR1 is LGHDT and CDR2 is YNNKEL in the germline V gene (reference sequence). J gave up 10 bases and V 3 bases, and 9 bases lay outside the gene matches. This CDR3 reads CASSQRLAGVEQFF. For the CDR3, the DNA is TGTGCCAGCAGCCAGAGGTTGGCGGGAGTGGAGCAGTTCTTC.

J is TRBJ2-5 and V is TRBV7-2, with 7 bases aligning to TRBD2. J lost 0 bases, V lost 2 bases, and 3 bases had no gene match. This CDR3 region has 15 residues. Germline CDR1 SGHTA, CDR2 FQGNSA. The CDR3 loop reads CASSLWGGDQETQYF. The CDR3 nucleotides are TGTGCCAGCAGCTTATGGGGGGGGGACCAAGAGACCCAGTACTTC.

The rearrangement joins TRBV5-1 to TRBJ2-5; 12 positions match TRBD1. The CDR3 runs to 15 residues. With 3 bases clipped from V and 5 bases from J, the junction kept 5 bases outside the gene matches. The germline V gene has CDR1 SGHRS and CDR2 YFSETQ. The CDR3 sequence is CASSSGQGASETQYF. The CDR3 DNA sequence: TGCGCCAGCAGCTCGGGACAGGGGGCATCGGAGACCCAGTACTTC.

The V and J genes are TRBV5-5 and TRBJ2-5; 8 bases match TRBD1. The CDR3 is 16 amino acids. V shed 3 bases and J 10 bases; nucleotides not matched to a gene: 17. In germline, CDR1 is SGHKS, CDR2 YYEKEE (reference sequence). CDR3 loop: CASSSLRGPAEVDQYF. Here the CDR3 DNA reads TGTGCCAGCAGCTCCCTCAGGGGGCCGGCCGAGGTGGACCAGTACTTC.

This clonotype has just a few counts. V is TRBV19 and J is TRBJ1-5, with 8 bases that match TRBD1. This CDR3 is built from 15 residues. CDR1 LNHDA and CDR2 SQIVND come from the germline V gene (reference sequence). V lost 6 bases, J lost 6 bases, and 10 bases stayed unmatched. This CDR3 is CASSRSGQGPQPQHF. The CDR3 DNA is TGTGCCAGTAGCAGATCCGGACAGGGCCCTCAGCCCCAGCATTTT.

With regard to this clonotype: At one end, the junction sequence differs from germline, possibly due to a read error. The J gene is TRBJ1-2, the V gene TRBV28; tentative D call: TRBD1 (5 bases). Germline-derived CDR1 and CDR2 are MDHEN and SYDVKM. This CDR3 has 13 amino acids. CDR3 DNA: TGTGCCAGCAGTTTAGGCCAGGCAGGGCCTGCTGACTTC. Its protein product is CASSLGQAGPADF.

The V and J genes are TRBV6-1 and TRBJ2-1; 8 nucleotides match TRBD2. Trimming removed 5 bases from V and 7 bases from J; junction bases left unmatched: 10. The germline gives CDR1 MNHNS, CDR2 SASEGT. The CDR3 sequence is 15 residues long. DNA for the CDR3: TGTGCCAGCAGTCGTCTAGCGGGTGGGTGGAATGAGCAGTTCTTC. It specifies CASSRLAGGWNEQFF.

The V gene is TRBV12-3 or TRBV12-4, the J gene TRBJ1-2; the D gene is possibly TRBD1 (6 bases). The CDR3 covers 15 residues. V was clipped by 6 bases and J by 0 bases, with 14 bases between them. As DNA, the CDR3 is TGTGCCAGCAGCCCCTGGGGGCTTACTAACTATGGCTACACCTTC. It encodes CASSPWGLTNYGYTF.

The chain carries TRBV13 and TRBJ1-5; 8 bases fit TRBD1. The CDR3 contains 15 residues. Germline V gene data show CDR1 as PRHDT and CDR2 as FYEKMQ (reference sequence). V trimming: 0 bases; J trimming: 2 bases; junction bases outside the gene matches: 0. The CDR3 sequence: CASSLGGQGNQPQHF. CDR3 in DNA: TGTGCCAGCAGCTTAGGGGGACAGGGCAATCAGCCCCAGCATTTT.

This clonotype was detected many times. This chain links TRBV12-3 or TRBV12-4 with TRBJ2-2; D is unresolved. The CDR3 runs to 14 residues. V lost 6 bases and J lost 0, with 8 bases in between. The CDR3 DNA sequence: TGTGCCAGCAGATCTAAGACGAACACCGGGGAGCTGTTTTTT. This gives the protein CASRSKTNTGELFF.

In its sample, this clonotype was seen a few times. The chain combines TRBV7-9 with TRBJ2-5; 9 bases align to TRBD2. V was clipped by 4 bases and J by 4 bases; unmatched bases: 10. CDR1 and CDR2 (germline): SEHNR, FQNEAQ (reference sequence). The length of the CDR3 is 16 residues. As DNA, the CDR3 is TGTGCCAGCAGCTACTTTCTAGCGGGGTCACTAGAGACCCAGTACTTC. Amino acids: CASSYFLAGSLETQYF.

This chain links TRBV29-1 with TRBJ2-3, with D tentatively TRBD1 or TRBD2 (5 bases each). The V gene lost 8 bases and the J gene lost 3 bases, with 15 bases spanning the gap. CDR3 length: 13 amino acids. Germline CDR1 is SQVTM and CDR2 is ANQGSEA. CDR3 bases: TGCAGCTACCGAGGGCAGGGAACAGATACGCAGTATTTT. Amino acids: CSYRGQGTDTQYF.

In its sample, this clonotype was seen a few times. This chain links TRBV15 with TRBJ1-3, with TRBD1 identical over 8 bases. This CDR3 spans 18 amino acids. CDR1 and CDR2 from the germline V gene are LNHNV and YYDKDF (reference sequence). V shed 7 bases and J 0 bases; nucleotides not matched to a gene: 14. CDR3 in DNA: TGTGCCACCACCGAGGGGCCGACAGGGGCTTTCTCTGGAAACACCATATATTTT. This encodes CATTEGPTGAFSGNTIYF. Using reference TRBV15 and TRBJ1-3 for the parts outside the CDR3, the full variable domain is DAMVIQNPRYQVTQFGKPVTLSCSQTLNHNVMYWYQQKSSQAPKLLFHYYDKDFNNEADTPDNFQSRRPNTSFCFLDIRSPGLGDTAMYLCATTEGPTGAFSGNTIYFGEGSWLTVV.

The chain joins TRBV12-3 or TRBV12-4 to TRBJ1-5, with TRBD1 matching over 8 bases. V shed 4 bases and J 2 bases; nucleotides not matched to a gene: 13. The CDR3 is made up of 18 amino acids. CDR3 sequence (DNA): TGTGCCAGCAGTTCGGCAGGGGGCGCGTTTTCGGGCAATCAGCCCCAGCATTTT. Amino acids: CASSSAGGAFSGNQPQHF.

This chain connects TRBV6-5 to TRBJ2-7, with 12 nucleotides matching TRBD2. This CDR3 has 18 amino acids. Germline V lookup: CDR1 MNHEY, CDR2 SVGAGI. J was trimmed by 4 bases and V by 0 bases; bases with no gene match: 10. The CDR3 reads CASSYSSSSGRAIYEQYF. In DNA form, the CDR3 reads TGTGCCAGCAGTTACTCCTCTTCTAGCGGGAGGGCCATATACGAGCAGTACTTC.

This clonotype was seen repeatedly, ten times or more. The chain joins TRBV4-1 to TRBJ2-2; 9 nucleotides agree with TRBD1. Trimming at V came to 3 bases and at J to 4 bases, leaving 6 bases not matched to a gene. The CDR3 covers 16 residues. Germline V lookup: CDR1 MGHRA, CDR2 YSYEKL. In DNA, the CDR3 is TGCGCCAGCAGCCAGCGGACAGGGGTTGGCACCGGGGAGCTGTTTTTT. This gives the protein CASSQRTGVGTGELFF.

The chain couples TRBV27 to TRBJ1-5; 10 bases agree with TRBD1. This CDR3 contains 15 residues. The germline gives CDR1 MNHEY, CDR2 SMNVEV (reference sequence). V shed 5 bases and J 4 bases; nucleotides not matched to a gene: 5. The CDR3 protein is CASSQDRGGNQPQHF. For the CDR3, the DNA is TGTGCCAGCAGTCAGGACAGGGGGGGTAATCAGCCCCAGCATTTT.

This clonotype occurred a few times. The J gene is TRBJ2-2, the V gene TRBV9; 9 positions match TRBD1. There are 15 residues in the CDR3. V dropped 4 bases and J dropped 5; count of bases not matched to a gene: 6. Germline V gene data show CDR1 as SGDLS and CDR2 as YYNGEE. CDR3 in DNA: TGTGCCAGCAGCACAACAGGGGGCGCGACCGGGGAGCTGTTTTTT. Amino acid sequence: CASSTTGGATGELFF.

This clonotype turned up a few times. CDR3 in amino acids: CATSEPTGPDTQYF. CDR3 DNA sequence: TGTGCCACCAGTGAACCGACAGGGCCAGATACGCAGTATTTT. The rearrangement uses TRBV24-1 and TRBJ2-3, with 7 bases that match TRBD1. V dropped 4 bases and J dropped 4; count of bases not matched to a gene: 4. The CDR3 is 14 amino acids. Germline CDR1 reads KGHDR; CDR2 reads SFDVKD.

The chain uses TRBV7-8 and TRBJ1-4, with 7 bases matching TRBD1. Germline CDR1 is SGHVS and CDR2 is FQNEAQ. CDR3 length equals 14 residues. V trimming: 5 bases; J trimming: 5 bases; junction bases outside the gene matches: 5. DNA of the CDR3: TGTGCCAGCAGCCCGGACAGGTTCAATGAAAAACTGTTTTTT. Translation gives CASSPDRFNEKLFF.

The V gene is TRBV5-1, the J gene TRBJ2-2; D is undetermined. Deletions cut 2 bases from V and 4 bases from J, with 9 bases between. Germline-derived CDR1 and CDR2 are SGHRS and YFSETQ. The CDR3 runs 14 residues. The DNA for the CDR3 is TGCGCCAGCAGCTTCAATTTGGGCACCGGGGAGCTGTTTTTT. Translation gives CASSFNLGTGELFF.

V gene TRBV20-1 combines with J gene TRBJ1-1, with 11 bases fitting TRBD1. The ends lost 4 bases at V and 8 bases at J; junction bases unmatched: 12. CDR3 length equals 15 residues. Germline CDR1 reads DFQATT; CDR2 reads SNEGSKA (reference sequence). CDR3 coding DNA: TGCAGTGCTAAATCAGGACAGGGGGCAGGAATGGAAGCTTTCTTT. Protein product: CSAKSGQGAGMEAFF.

The chain couples TRBV4-1 to TRBJ2-6; D uncertain. This CDR3 is built from 16 residues. CDR1 is MGHRA, CDR2 YSYEKL, per germline. The ends were cut back, 1 base at V and 2 bases at J, with 9 bases in the middle. The CDR3 here is CASSQAGAPGANVLTF. CDR3 DNA: TGCGCCAGCAGCCAAGCAGGTGCCCCTGGGGCCAACGTCCTGACTTTC.

This clonotype was seen a few times. The chain links TRBV11-1 to TRBJ1-1, with no clear D. There are 13 residues in the CDR3. The germline V gene has CDR1 SGHAT and CDR2 FQDESV (reference sequence). The V end was cut by 2 bases, the J end by 5 bases, with 9 bases between. Here the CDR3 DNA reads TGTGCCAGCAGCTTAATGGGAACTACTGAAGCTTTCTTT. Translated, it gives CASSLMGTTEAFF.